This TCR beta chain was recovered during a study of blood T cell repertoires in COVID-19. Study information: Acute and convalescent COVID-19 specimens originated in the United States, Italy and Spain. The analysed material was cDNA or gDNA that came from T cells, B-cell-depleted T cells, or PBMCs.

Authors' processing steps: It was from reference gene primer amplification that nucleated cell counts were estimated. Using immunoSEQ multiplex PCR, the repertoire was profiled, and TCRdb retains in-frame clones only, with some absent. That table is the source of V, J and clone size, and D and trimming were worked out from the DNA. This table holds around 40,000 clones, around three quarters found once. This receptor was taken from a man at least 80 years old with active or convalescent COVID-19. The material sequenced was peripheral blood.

The CDR3 loop reads CASSYGGYEQFF. The CDR3 nucleotides are TGTGCCAGCAGTTACGGGGGTTATGAGCAGTTCTTC. V usage is TRBV7-3 and J usage is TRBJ2-1, with D tentatively TRBD2 (6 bases). V dropped 6 bases and J dropped 8 bases, with 11 bases sitting between them. The length of the CDR3 is 12 residues. Looked up from germline, CDR1 is SGHTA and CDR2 is FQGTGA.